The present TCR beta chain was sequenced within a study of graft-versus-host responses after intestinal transplantation. Across the whole study: Transplant types were multivisceral, liver-intestinal, or isolated intestinal. Study-wide results and limits: GvH clones turned up in recipient marrow; some had shown up first in ileum or blood.

V lost 7 bases to trimming and J lost 8 bases, with 20 bases between them. There are 14 residues in the CDR3. CDR1 is MNHNS and CDR2 is SASEGT in the germline V gene. The table came from immunoSEQ multiplex PCR; TCRdb's copy has only in-frame clones and leaves some out. The data show about 29,000 clones, with more than 85% seen just once and 0.72% held by the top ten. Worth noting for this clone: Its target is not known.

The source material was PBMCs, sampled approximately 66 days after intestinal transplant. The TCR originated in a human patient who received an intestinal transplant, so some T cells may come from the graft donor. J is TRBJ1-2 and V is TRBV6-1; no clear D. CDR3 protein: CASMIGRARIGYTF. Written as DNA, the CDR3 is TGTGCCAGCATGATAGGCCGGGCCCGCATAGGCTACACCTTC.